This T cell receptor beta chain was identified in a study of blood T cell repertoires in COVID-19 (dated by TCRdb to about 2020). Concerning the study at large: The collaborator samples originated in the United States, Italy and Spain and spanned the acute and convalescent phases of COVID-19. The prospective study material was composed of cDNA or gDNA derived from T cells, B-cell-depleted T cells, or PBMCs. The dataset comprised deeply sampled blood TCRbeta repertoires from subjects exposed to, actively infected with, or recovered from COVID-19. The repertoires were released in a freely available public database intended as a resource for research on the immune response to SARS-CoV-2. The samples were drawn from the first 160 participants of the ongoing ImmuneRACE study and from 1,254 subjects provided by 6 global collaborators. Nearly every sample came with metadata listing a de-identified subject ID, COVID-19 status, age in years and sex. HLA class I and class II types, where available, came from metadata supplied by the sample provider rather than from assay-based typing. Results and caveats for the whole study, not just this receptor: How much clinical and demographic metadata was included differed by source and by participant, and the metadata was provided uncurated.

In Seattle, one collaborating source enrolled patients while the infection was active and tracked those patients longitudinally over the course of disease. Whole blood was collected in K2EDTA tubes by collaborating institutions according to the institutions' own protocols. Collaborator samples were shipped for TCRbeta analysis as frozen whole blood, isolated PBMCs, or DNA extracted from either sample type. Worth noting for this clone: Its antigen is currently not known. Qualities for individual bases were not recorded, and no much larger clone is one base off.

Compared with germline, V lacks 6 bases and J lacks 1 base; bases without a gene match: 4. For CDR1 and CDR2, the germline V gene lists MDHEN and SYDVKM. From its cysteine to its phenylalanine, the CDR3 spans 14 amino acids. The entry retains the CDR3 DNA only, 42 bases that are in frame from base 1. TCRbeta CDR3 regions were amplified from genomic DNA by means of the immunoSEQ Assay, a bias-controlled multiplex PCR. On the authors' methods: Nucleated cell counts per sample were estimated from amplification of reference gene primers within the assay. To quantify the absolute abundance of each unique TCRbeta CDR3 rearrangement, sequence reads were collapsed and filtered. For each sample, productive Simpson clonality was calculated as the square root of Simpson's diversity index across productive rearrangements. TCRdb obtained this table from immuneACCESS and retained in-frame rearrangements with V and J assigned. These tables miss some clones; where compared with another copy, unresolved V genes account for less than half of the shortfall, and the remainder is unexplained. The V and J calls and clone size are taken from that table; D and trimming were inferred from the DNA. The sample table lists 150,000 to 200,000 clones, roughly four fifths of them with a count of one. Clones ranked in the top ten supply under 10% of the sample.

The origin of this receptor is a woman in her 70s with COVID-19, enrolled during active disease. This receptor chain uses TRBV28 and TRBJ2-5, with 8 bases in between that match TRBD1. The source material was peripheral blood. CDR3 reads: CASRGTGAQETQYF. The nucleotide sequence is given as TGTGCCAGCAGGGGGACAGGTGCCCAAGAGACCCAGTACTTC.